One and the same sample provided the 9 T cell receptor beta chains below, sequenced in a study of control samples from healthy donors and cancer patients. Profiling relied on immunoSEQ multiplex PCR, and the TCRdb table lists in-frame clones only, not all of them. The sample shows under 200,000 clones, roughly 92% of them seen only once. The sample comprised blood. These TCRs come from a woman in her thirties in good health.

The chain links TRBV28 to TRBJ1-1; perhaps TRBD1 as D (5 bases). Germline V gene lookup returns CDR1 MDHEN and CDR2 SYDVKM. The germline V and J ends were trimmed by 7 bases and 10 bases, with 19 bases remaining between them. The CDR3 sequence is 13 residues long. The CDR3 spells CASNQGSILGAFF. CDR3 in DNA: TGTGCCAGCAATCAGGGATCAATTTTAGGAGCTTTCTTT.

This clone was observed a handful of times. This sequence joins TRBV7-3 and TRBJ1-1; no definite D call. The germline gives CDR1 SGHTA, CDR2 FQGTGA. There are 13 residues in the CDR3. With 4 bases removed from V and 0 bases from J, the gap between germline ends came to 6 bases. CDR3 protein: CASSYYMNTEAFF. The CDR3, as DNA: TGTGCCAGCAGCTACTATATGAACACTGAAGCTTTCTTT.

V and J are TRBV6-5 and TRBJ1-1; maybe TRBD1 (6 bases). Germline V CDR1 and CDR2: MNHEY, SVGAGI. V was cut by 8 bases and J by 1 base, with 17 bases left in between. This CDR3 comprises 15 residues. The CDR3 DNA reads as TGTGCCAGCGCAAGGGGGGGCGCCGGGAACACTGAAGCTTTCTTT. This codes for CASARGGAGNTEAFF.

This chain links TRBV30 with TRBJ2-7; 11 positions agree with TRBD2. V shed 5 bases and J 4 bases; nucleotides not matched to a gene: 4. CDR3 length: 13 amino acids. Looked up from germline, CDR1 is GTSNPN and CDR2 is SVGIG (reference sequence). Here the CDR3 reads CAWRTSGFYEQYF. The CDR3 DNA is TGTGCCTGGCGGACTAGCGGGTTTTACGAGCAGTACTTC.

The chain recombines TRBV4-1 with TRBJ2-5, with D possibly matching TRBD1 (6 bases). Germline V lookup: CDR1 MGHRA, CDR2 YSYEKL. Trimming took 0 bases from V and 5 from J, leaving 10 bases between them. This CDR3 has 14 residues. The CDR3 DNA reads TGCGCCAGCAGCCAAGAACCAGGGGATGAGACCCAGTACTTC. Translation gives CASSQEPGDETQYF.

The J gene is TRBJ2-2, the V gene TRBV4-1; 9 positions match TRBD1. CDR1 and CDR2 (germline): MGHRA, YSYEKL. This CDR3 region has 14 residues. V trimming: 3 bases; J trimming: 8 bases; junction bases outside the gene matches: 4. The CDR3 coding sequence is TGCGCCAGCAGCCAGGGACAGGGTCAGGGGGAGCTGTTTTTT. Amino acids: CASSQGQGQGELFF.

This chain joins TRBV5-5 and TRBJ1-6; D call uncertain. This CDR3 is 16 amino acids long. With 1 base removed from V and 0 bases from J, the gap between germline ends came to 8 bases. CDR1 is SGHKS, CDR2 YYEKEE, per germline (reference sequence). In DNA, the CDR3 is TGTGCCAGCAGCTTGCGGGATAGCTCCTATAATTCACCCCTCCACTTT. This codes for CASSLRDSSYNSPLHF. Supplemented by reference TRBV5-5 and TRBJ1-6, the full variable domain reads DAGVTQSPTHLIKTRGQQVTLRCSPISGHKSVSWYQQVLGQGPQFIFQYYEKEERGRGNFPDRFSARQFPNYSSELNVNALLLGDSALYLCASSLRDSSYNSPLHFGNGTRLTVT.

The chain's CDR3 is CSASWGGSNQPQHF. The CDR3 DNA reads as TGCAGTGCTAGTTGGGGGGGAAGCAATCAGCCCCAGCATTTT. The rearrangement joins TRBV20-1 to TRBJ1-5, with D maybe TRBD1 (5 bases). With 3 bases removed from V and 1 base from J, the gap between germline ends came to 10 bases. Germline V gives CDR1 DFQATT, CDR2 SNEGSKA (reference sequence). This CDR3 is built from 14 residues.

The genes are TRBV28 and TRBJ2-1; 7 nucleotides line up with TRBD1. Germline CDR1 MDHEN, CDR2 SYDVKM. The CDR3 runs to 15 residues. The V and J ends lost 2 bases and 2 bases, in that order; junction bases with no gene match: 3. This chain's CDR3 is CASSLRDRAYNEQFF. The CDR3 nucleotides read TGTGCCAGCAGTTTAAGAGACAGGGCCTACAATGAGCAGTTCTTC. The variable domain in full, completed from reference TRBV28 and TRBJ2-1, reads DVKVTQSSRYLVKRTGEKVFLECVQDMDHENMFWYRQDPGLGLRLIYFSYDVKMKEKGDIPEGYSVSREKKERFSLILESASTNQTSMYLCASSLRDRAYNEQFFGPGTRLTVL.